The clone carrying this T cell receptor beta chain appeared many times. Its antigen remains unidentified. This entry belongs to a study of T cells in Graves' hyperthyroidism and ophthalmopathy. Trimming shortened V by 0 bases and J by 6 bases, and 0 bases separated the two germline ends. Germline V gene sequence: CDR1 SGHKS, CDR2 YYEKEE (reference sequence). The CDR3 contains 11 residues. No ophthalmopathy progression within 18 months constituted stable Graves' hyperthyroidism. Not enrolled were patients with uncontrolled infection, other autoimmune disease, pregnancy or lactation. The source of the PBMCs was over 8.5 ml of fresh peripheral blood. RNA transcripts yielded amplified TCR beta CDR3 regions. Using the HTBI primer set, a first-round RT-PCR was run on the TCR CDR3. TCRdb independently ran MiXCR on the multiplex PCR reads; one entry per CDR3 protein. This table has about 400,000 distinct CDR3 sequences, 15% appearing once.

The study, taken as a whole, reports: Stable hyperthyroidism was told apart from ophthalmopathy by a model built on 13 V-J features.

The chain recombines TRBV5-5 with TRBJ1-4; D unresolved. Sequenced sample: blood. The TCR originated in a woman in her 30s with Graves' hyperthyroidism. CDR3 nucleotide sequence: TGTGCCAGCAGCTTGGATGAAAAACTGTTTTTT. Translation gives CASSLDEKLFF.